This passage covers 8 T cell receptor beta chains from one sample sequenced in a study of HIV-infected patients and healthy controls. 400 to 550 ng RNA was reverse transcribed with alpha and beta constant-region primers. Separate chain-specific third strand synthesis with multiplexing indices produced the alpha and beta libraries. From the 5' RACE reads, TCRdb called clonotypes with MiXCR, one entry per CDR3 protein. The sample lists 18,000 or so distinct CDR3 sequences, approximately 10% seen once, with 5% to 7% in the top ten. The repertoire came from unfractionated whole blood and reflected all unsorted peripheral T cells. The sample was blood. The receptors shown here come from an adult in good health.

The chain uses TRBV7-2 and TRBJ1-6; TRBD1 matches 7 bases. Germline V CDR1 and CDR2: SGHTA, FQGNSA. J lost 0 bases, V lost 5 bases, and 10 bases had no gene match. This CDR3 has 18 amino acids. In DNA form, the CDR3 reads TGTGCCAGCAGCACTACCCCACAGGGGCCCTCCTATAATTCACCCCTCCACTTT. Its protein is CASSTTPQGPSYNSPLHF.

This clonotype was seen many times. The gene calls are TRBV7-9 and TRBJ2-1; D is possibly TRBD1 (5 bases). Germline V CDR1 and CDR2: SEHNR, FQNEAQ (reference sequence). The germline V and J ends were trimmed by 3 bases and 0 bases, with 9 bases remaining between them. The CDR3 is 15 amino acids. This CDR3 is CASSLTENSYNEQFF. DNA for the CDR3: TGTGCCAGCAGCTTGACAGAGAACTCCTACAATGAGCAGTTCTTC.

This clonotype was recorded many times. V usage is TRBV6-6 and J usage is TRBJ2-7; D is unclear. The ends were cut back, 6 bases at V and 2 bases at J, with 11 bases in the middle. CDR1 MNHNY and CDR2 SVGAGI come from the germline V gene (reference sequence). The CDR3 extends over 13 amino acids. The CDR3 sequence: CASSYLTPYEQYF. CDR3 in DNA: TGTGCCAGCAGCTACCTTACCCCCTACGAGCAGTACTTC.

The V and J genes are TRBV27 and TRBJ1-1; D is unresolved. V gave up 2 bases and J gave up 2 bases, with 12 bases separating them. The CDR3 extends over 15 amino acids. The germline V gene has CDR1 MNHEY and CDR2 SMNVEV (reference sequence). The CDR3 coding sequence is TGTGCCAGCAGTTTACTTGCCGCAATCAACACTGAAGCTTTCTTT. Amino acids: CASSLLAAINTEAFF.

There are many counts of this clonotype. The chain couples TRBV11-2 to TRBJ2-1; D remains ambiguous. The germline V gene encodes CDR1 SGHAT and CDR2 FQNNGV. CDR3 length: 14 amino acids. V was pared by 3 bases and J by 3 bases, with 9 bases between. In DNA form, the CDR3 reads TGTGCCAGCAGCTTCACAAACAGCTACAATGAGCAGTTCTTC. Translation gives CASSFTNSYNEQFF.

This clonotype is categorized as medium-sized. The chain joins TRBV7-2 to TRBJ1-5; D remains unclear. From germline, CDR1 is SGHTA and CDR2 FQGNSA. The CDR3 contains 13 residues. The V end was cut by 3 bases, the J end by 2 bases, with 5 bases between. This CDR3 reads CASSLRGNQPQHF. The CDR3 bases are TGTGCCAGCAGCTTGAGGGGCAATCAGCCCCAGCATTTT.

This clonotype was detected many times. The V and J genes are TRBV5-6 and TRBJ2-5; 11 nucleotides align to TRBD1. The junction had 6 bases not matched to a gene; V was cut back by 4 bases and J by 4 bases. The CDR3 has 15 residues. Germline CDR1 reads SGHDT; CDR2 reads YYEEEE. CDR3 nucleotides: TGTGCCAGCAGCCCGGACAGGGGGCGCCCAGAGACCCAGTACTTC. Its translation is CASSPDRGRPETQYF.

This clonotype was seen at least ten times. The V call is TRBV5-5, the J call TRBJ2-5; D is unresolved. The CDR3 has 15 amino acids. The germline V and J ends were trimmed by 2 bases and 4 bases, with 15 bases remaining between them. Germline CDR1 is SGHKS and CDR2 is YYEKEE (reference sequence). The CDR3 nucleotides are TGTGCCAGCAGCTTAGGGCTCCTGAGTATAGAGACCCAGTACTTC. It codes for CASSLGLLSIETQYF.